This is a list of T cell receptor beta chains from one sample in a study of post-analysis software for immune sequencing data. In TCRdb, the PCR reads were re-called with MiXCR into one record per CDR3 protein. The sample includes around 710,000 distinct CDR3 sequences, 40% to 55% of them seen just once. Sequencing was performed on blood. The receptors originated from a girl aged 10-17 years with multiple sclerosis. Both conserved end residues are part of each CDR3. A D gene is named only where the DNA matches it firmly. Clone size is shown for a subset of rows, as once, few, many or a class of expanded clone.

cdr3_nt,cdr3_aa,d_call,clone_size,v_call,cdr3_length,j_call
TGCAGTGCTAGATCCGGGGCCCCGGATGAAGAGCAGTACTTC,CSARSGAPDEEQYF,NA,few,TRBV20-1,14,TRBJ2-7
TGTGCCAGCAGTCGACTGACTAGCGGCGAGCAGTACTTC,CASSRLTSGEQYF,TRBD2,many,TRBV12-3/TRBV12-4,13,TRBJ2-7
TGTGCCAGCAGTCCCGGGACTGGTGCCGCTGAGCAGTTCTTC,CASSPGTGAAEQFF,NA,few,TRBV12-3/TRBV12-4,14,TRBJ2-1
TGTGCCAGCAGTAGGCCGGGCACCTACTATGGCTACACCTTC,CASSRPGTYYGYTF,NA,few,TRBV12-3/TRBV12-4,14,TRBJ1-2
TGTGCCAGCAGTTTGAGCCGGCAGAACAATGAGCAGTTCTTC,CASSLSRQNNEQFF,NA,NA,TRBV27,14,TRBJ2-1
TGTGCCAGCAGCCCAGGACTACGGAGACACCAAACAGATACGCAGTATTTT,CASSPGLRRHQTDTQYF,NA,few,TRBV7-6,17,TRBJ2-3
TGTGCCAGCGTAGGTTCCGCGTTCGGGGAGACCCAGTACTTC,CASVGSAFGETQYF,NA,NA,TRBV7-9,14,TRBJ2-5
TGCAGCGTTGTTTCTAGCTCAGGTACGCAGTATTTT,CSVVSSSGTQYF,NA,NA,TRBV29-1,12,TRBJ2-3
TGTGCCACCAGTGATTTGGGACCGCAACGAGAGACCCAGTACTTC,CATSDLGPQRETQYF,NA,few,TRBV24-1,15,TRBJ2-5
TGCAGTGCTTTAGCGGGTTCGGAGACCCAGTACTTC,CSALAGSETQYF,TRBD2,NA,TRBV20-1,12,TRBJ2-5
TGCGCCAGCGGAGGTCGGAAGGGCGGGGGGGCAGATACGCAGTATTTT,CASGGRKGGGADTQYF,TRBD2,NA,TRBV5-1,16,TRBJ2-3
TGCAGTGCTAGGGGACTAGTTGGTGAGCAGTTCTTC,CSARGLVGEQFF,TRBD2,NA,TRBV20-1,12,TRBJ2-1
TGTGCCAGCAGTTTATCCCTCCTGTCCAACGTCCTGACTTTC,CASSLSLLSNVLTF,NA,NA,TRBV12-3/TRBV12-4,14,TRBJ2-6
TGCAGTGCTAAAGACAGGGTCTATGGCTACACCTTC,CSAKDRVYGYTF,TRBD1,few,TRBV20-1,12,TRBJ1-2
TGCAGTGCTCGCGGGGACAGTCATAACTATGGCTACACCTTC,CSARGDSHNYGYTF,TRBD1,NA,TRBV20-1,14,TRBJ1-2
TGTGCCAGCACCCGCTCCCTCGGGGCAGATACGCAGTATTTT,CASTRSLGADTQYF,NA,few,TRBV9,14,TRBJ2-3
TGTGCCTGGAGAATAAGCCATAAAGAGACCCAGTACTTC,CAWRISHKETQYF,NA,NA,TRBV30,13,TRBJ2-5
TGTGCCAGCAGTACCTTAGGGACGGACTTCAATGAACAGTTCTTC,CASSTLGTDFNEQFF,NA,NA,TRBV6-6,15,TRBJ2-1
TGTGCCAGCAGCCCACAAGGTAGCGGGAGGGCGTCGCAGTATTTT,CASSPQGSGRASQYF,TRBD2,few,TRBV7-9,15,TRBJ2-3
TGTGCCACCAGTCCGGGGGGCAGGGTCTACGAGCAGTACTTC,CATSPGGRVYEQYF,NA,NA,TRBV24-1,14,TRBJ2-7
TGTGCCAGCAGTCGATCTCAGGGACCGGGGGAGACCCAGTACTTC,CASSRSQGPGETQYF,NA,NA,TRBV7-9,15,TRBJ2-5
TGTGCCAGCATCCCACATTGGGGAGGGCCATCGGATACGCAGTATTTT,CASIPHWGGPSDTQYF,TRBD2,NA,TRBV7-6,16,TRBJ2-3
TGCGCCAGCAGCTCCTCCCCTAGCGGGGGGGCAGAGGAGCAGTTCTTC,CASSSSPSGGAEEQFF,TRBD2,NA,TRBV5-1,16,TRBJ2-1
TGTGCCAGCAGTCCCCCTCTTGGGACCCAGTACTTC,CASSPPLGTQYF,NA,few,TRBV12-3/TRBV12-4,12,TRBJ2-5
TGTGCCAGCAGAGCCTGGATTATTACAGATACGCAGTATTTT,CASRAWIITDTQYF,NA,NA,TRBV27,14,TRBJ2-3
TGCAGCGTTGACGGGGCCGGGACAGGGGAGGTTGAAGCTTTCTTT,CSVDGAGTGEVEAFF,TRBD1,NA,TRBV29-1,15,TRBJ1-1
TGCAGCGTTGTAGTTGGCCGCTTGGATACGCAGTATTTT,CSVVVGRLDTQYF,NA,few,TRBV29-1,13,TRBJ2-3
TGTGCCAGCAGTTTAAGGGCGACAGGAGTGAACACTGAAGCTTTCTTT,CASSLRATGVNTEAFF,NA,NA,TRBV12-3/TRBV12-4,16,TRBJ1-1
TGTGCCAGCAGCTTAGTGCAGTGGGGAAGAGAGACCCAGTACTTC,CASSLVQWGRETQYF,NA,NA,TRBV7-2,15,TRBJ2-5
TGTGCCATCACAGTGGAGTACGAGCAGTACTTC,CAITVEYEQYF,NA,few,TRBV10-3,11,TRBJ2-7
TGCAGTGCTAGAGACCCTGGTGGGGCAGGAGAGACCCAGTACTTC,CSARDPGGAGETQYF,NA,NA,TRBV20-1,15,TRBJ2-5
TGTGCCAGCAGCCCGCAAGAGTGGGGCGCCGAGCAGTACTTC,CASSPQEWGAEQYF,NA,few,TRBV7-6,14,TRBJ2-7
TGTGCCAGCAGCTCCAGGACTAGCGGGGGTTTAGAGACCAAGTACTTC,CASSSRTSGGLETKYF,TRBD2,NA,TRBV7-2,16,TRBJ2-5
TGTGCCAGCAGTGGGGGACTAGCGGATCCCTACGAGCAGTACTTC,CASSGGLADPYEQYF,TRBD2,NA,TRBV12-3/TRBV12-4,15,TRBJ2-7
TGCGCCAGCAGCTTGGCGGACCATAGCACAGATACGCAGTATTTT,CASSLADHSTDTQYF,NA,NA,TRBV5-1,15,TRBJ2-3
TGCGCCAGCAGCCAAGGGCTAGCTAGAGATACGCAGTATTTT,CASSQGLARDTQYF,NA,few,TRBV4-1,14,TRBJ2-3
TGTGCCAGCAGTTACCTAGCGGGCGCCTCCGAAGATACGCAGTATTTT,CASSYLAGASEDTQYF,TRBD2,NA,TRBV6-6,16,TRBJ2-3
TGTGCCAGCTCGAATTCTGCAGGGGCCCAGAATGGCTACACCTTC,CASSNSAGAQNGYTF,NA,NA,TRBV18,15,TRBJ1-2
TGTGCCAGCAGCCCCGAAGGGCGGGCCGGGGAGCTGTTTTTT,CASSPEGRAGELFF,NA,NA,TRBV7-2,14,TRBJ2-2
TGCAGTGCTAGAAATCGGTTACTAGCGGGAGCCGCATGGGATACGCAGTATTTT,CSARNRLLAGAAWDTQYF,TRBD2,NA,TRBV20-1,18,TRBJ2-3
TGTGCCAGCAGCTTAGCGTTGGGGCAGAAAGGAAGCGGCGAGCAGTACTTC,CASSLALGQKGSGEQYF,NA,NA,TRBV7-2,17,TRBJ2-7
TGTGCCAGCAGCTACAACACCGGGGAGCTGTTTTTT,CASSYNTGELFF,NA,NA,TRBV5-6,12,TRBJ2-2
TGTGCCAGCAGCCTTAGCGGGAGTACGTACGGTGAGCAGTTCTTC,CASSLSGSTYGEQFF,TRBD2,NA,TRBV3-1,15,TRBJ2-1
TGTGCCAGCAGCTTAGCGACTAGCGGGATTGGAGATACGCAGTATTTT,CASSLATSGIGDTQYF,TRBD2,few,TRBV7-2,16,TRBJ2-3
TGTGCCAGCAGTTTTATTAGCTCCTACAATGAGCAGTTCTTC,CASSFISSYNEQFF,NA,NA,TRBV27,14,TRBJ2-1
TGCGCCAGCAGCCATGGTGTAGCGGGGCAAGAGACCCAGTACTTC,CASSHGVAGQETQYF,TRBD2,few,TRBV4-1,15,TRBJ2-5
TGTGCCAGCAGACCTCCCCACCTACTAGCGGGAGCGGCAGATACGCAGTATTTT,CASRPPHLLAGAADTQYF,TRBD2,NA,TRBV12-3/TRBV12-4,18,TRBJ2-3
TGTGCCAGCAGTTACTCGATCCCCAACCGACTAGCGCCGAACAATGAGCAGTTCTTC,CASSYSIPNRLAPNNEQFF,TRBD2,NA,TRBV6-5,19,TRBJ2-1
TGTGCCAGCAGTTTGGGCCGCGTTTGGGCCATGGGTCATGAGCAGTTCTTC,CASSLGRVWAMGHEQFF,NA,few,TRBV6-5,17,TRBJ2-1
TGCAGTGTTAGCGAGCGGGAGCCCTACGAGCAGTACTTC,CSVSEREPYEQYF,TRBD2,few,TRBV20-1,13,TRBJ2-7
TGCGCCAGCAGCCAAGAGGAGGGTGCCTACGAGCAGTACTTC,CASSQEEGAYEQYF,NA,few,TRBV4-1,14,TRBJ2-7
TGTGCCACCAGTGATTTCCACCTACAGGGGATTCGGTGCGAGCAGTACTTC,CATSDFHLQGIRCEQYF,TRBD1,many,TRBV24-1,17,TRBJ2-7
TGCGCCAGCAGCAGACACGGTAGCTACGAGCAGTACTTC,CASSRHGSYEQYF,NA,NA,TRBV5-1,13,TRBJ2-7